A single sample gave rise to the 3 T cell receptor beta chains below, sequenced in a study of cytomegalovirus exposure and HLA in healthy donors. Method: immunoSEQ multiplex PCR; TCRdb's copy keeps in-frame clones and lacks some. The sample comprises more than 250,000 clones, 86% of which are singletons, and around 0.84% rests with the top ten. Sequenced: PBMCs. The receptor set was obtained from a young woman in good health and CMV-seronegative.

CDR3 DNA: TGTGCCAGTAGTATAGACCGCTACGAGCAGTACTTC. Translated, it gives CASSIDRYEQYF. The V gene is TRBV19, the J gene TRBJ2-7; D unresolved. CDR1 LNHDA and CDR2 SQIVND come from the germline V gene (reference sequence). V gave up 0 bases and J gave up 3 bases, with 3 bases separating them. The CDR3 contains 12 residues.

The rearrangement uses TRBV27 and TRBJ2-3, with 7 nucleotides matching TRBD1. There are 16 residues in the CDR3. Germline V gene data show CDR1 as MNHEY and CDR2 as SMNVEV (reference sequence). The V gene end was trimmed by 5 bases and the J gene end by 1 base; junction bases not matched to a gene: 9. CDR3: CASSRGGSLRTDTQYF. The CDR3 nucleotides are TGTGCCAGCAGTCGAGGGGGCTCCTTACGCACAGATACGCAGTATTTT.

The CDR3 region has the DNA TGTGCCAGCAGCTTAGGCTGGGGGCGGGAGACCCAGTACTTC. Translating gives CASSLGWGRETQYF. The genes are TRBV7-2 and TRBJ2-5; D perhaps matches TRBD1 (6 bases). Trimming pared 1 base from V and 5 bases from J, leaving 11 bases between. The CDR3 length is 14 residues. Germline CDR1 SGHTA, CDR2 FQGNSA.